The 9 T cell receptor beta chains below come from one sample, sequenced in a study of blood T cell repertoires in COVID-19 (TCRdb year 2020). The library was produced with the immunoSEQ multiplex PCR assay. The immuneACCESS repertoire file appears here via TCRdb, limited to in-frame rearrangements. These files lack a portion of the clones; in checked studies, under half of the deficit traces to unresolved V genes, and the cause of the others is not known. This sample gives hundreds of thousands of clones in total; roughly 88% of them show up just once. The ten most abundant clones make up roughly 6.3% of the sample. What was sequenced was peripheral blood. The receptor source for this set is a woman aged 25-40 years with COVID-19, enrolled during active disease.

This clone came up once. One junction end does not reproduce the germline sequence, and a read error may be involved. J is TRBJ2-2 and V is TRBV7-7, with 7 positions matching TRBD1. Germline V gene data show CDR1 as SSHAT and CDR2 as FNYEAQ (reference sequence). There are 12 residues in the CDR3. CDR3 nucleotides: TGTGCTAGCAGACAGGGACCCGGGGAGCTGTTTTTT. It translates to CASRQGPGELFF.

This clone has only a few counts. The chain joins TRBV29-1 to TRBJ1-5; the match to TRBD1 covers 7 bases. CDR1 and CDR2 (germline): SQVTM, ANQGSEA. The CDR3 sequence is 14 residues long. After removal of 6 bases from V and 0 bases from J, the junction contained 5 bases not matched to a gene. As DNA, the CDR3 is TGCAGCGTAAACAGGGGATATAGCAATCAGCCCCAGCATTTT. Translated, it gives CSVNRGYSNQPQHF.

This chain connects TRBV19 to TRBJ2-2; D might be TRBD1 (6 bases). The V gene's germline CDR1 is LNHDA and CDR2 SQIVND (reference sequence). The CDR3 has 14 residues. Trimming stripped 8 bases from V and 1 base from J, with 11 bases between. CDR3 loop: CASRQGMNTGELFF. CDR3 sequence (DNA): TGTGCCAGTCGGCAGGGGATGAACACCGGGGAGCTGTTTTTT.

V is TRBV12-3 or TRBV12-4 and J is TRBJ1-1; D might be TRBD1 (6 bases). Trimming stripped 5 bases from V and 5 bases from J, with 12 bases between. This CDR3 has 13 residues. CDR3 DNA sequence: TGTGCCAGCAGTCCCAGGGGATCTACTGAAGCTTTCTTT. Its protein is CASSPRGSTEAFF.

V and J are TRBV27 and TRBJ2-3, with 11 positions matching TRBD2. Trimming at V came to 8 bases and at J to 4 bases, leaving 8 bases not matched to a gene. The CDR3 covers 15 residues. From germline, CDR1 is MNHEY and CDR2 SMNVEV (reference sequence). This CDR3 reads CASRILAGGSDTQYF. The DNA of the CDR3 is TGTGCCAGCCGAATTCTAGCGGGGGGTTCAGATACGCAGTATTTT.

The J gene is TRBJ1-5, the V gene TRBV4-2; no reliable D call. This CDR3 is built from 16 residues. Germline V gives CDR1 LGHNA, CDR2 YNFKEQ. V shed 0 bases and J shed 2 bases, with 11 bases lying between them. The CDR3 DNA sequence: TGTGCCAGCAGCCAAGAGGTGAGGGAGGGCAATCAGCCCCAGCATTTT. Encoded protein: CASSQEVREGNQPQHF.

The chain has TRBV24-1 and TRBJ1-1; D unresolved. Germline V gives CDR1 KGHDR, CDR2 SFDVKD. The V and J ends lost 4 bases and 11 bases respectively, with 10 bases between them. The CDR3 covers 11 residues. The CDR3 bases are TGTGCCACCAGTGACCAGACGGAGGCTTTCTTT. It specifies CATSDQTEAFF.

V gene TRBV10-3 combines with J gene TRBJ2-5; 11 bases fit TRBD1. The CDR3 is made up of 14 amino acids. Germline values: CDR1 ENHRY, CDR2 SYGVKD. With V trimmed by 7 bases and J by 2 bases, 3 bases remained unmatched. Here the CDR3 DNA reads TGTGCCATCACCCGGGACAGGGGGCAAGAGACCCAGTACTTC. As protein: CAITRDRGQETQYF.

The chain links TRBV27 to TRBJ1-5; 7 bases match TRBD1. Germline CDR1 and CDR2: MNHEY and SMNVEV (reference sequence). This CDR3 spans 15 amino acids. J was trimmed by 4 bases and V by 0 bases; bases with no gene match: 3. In nucleotides, the CDR3 is TGTGCCAGCAGTTTATCGGTACAGGGGAATCAGCCCCAGCATTTT. Protein product: CASSLSVQGNQPQHF.